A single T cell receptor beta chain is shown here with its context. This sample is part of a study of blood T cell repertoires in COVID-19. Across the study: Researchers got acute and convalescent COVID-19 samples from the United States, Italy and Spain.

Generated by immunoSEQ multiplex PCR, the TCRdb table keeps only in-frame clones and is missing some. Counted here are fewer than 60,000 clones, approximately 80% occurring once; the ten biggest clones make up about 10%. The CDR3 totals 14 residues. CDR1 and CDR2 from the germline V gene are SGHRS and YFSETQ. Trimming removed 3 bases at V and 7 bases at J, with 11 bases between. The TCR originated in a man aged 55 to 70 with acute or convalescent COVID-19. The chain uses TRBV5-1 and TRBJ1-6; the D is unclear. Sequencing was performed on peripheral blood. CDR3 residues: CASSSAGENSPLHF. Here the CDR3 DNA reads TGCGCCAGCAGCTCTGCGGGAGAAAATTCACCCCTCCACTTT.